Below are 18 T cell receptor beta chains sequenced from a single sample in a study of blood T cell repertoires in COVID-19. Repertoires were generated with immunoSEQ multiplex PCR, while TCRdb's copy carries only in-frame clones and drops some. The profile shows about 140,000 clones, about three quarters of them singletons. Sequenced: PBMCs or T cells enriched from blood (not recorded which). The receptors were gathered from a woman aged 50 to 60 who had recovered from COVID-19.

The chain has TRBV30 and TRBJ1-4; weak D call: TRBD1 (5 bases). CDR3 length: 13 amino acids. Germline V lookup: CDR1 GTSNPN, CDR2 SVGIG (reference sequence). Between the trimmed V and J ends, which lost 0 bases and 7 bases, there was a span of 9 bases. The CDR3 DNA sequence: TGTGCCTGGAGTGTATTAGGGGCTGAAAAACTGTTTTTT. Translation gives CAWSVLGAEKLFF.

This clone has a count of ten or more. The chain joins TRBV9 to TRBJ2-3; the D gene is possibly TRBD2 (6 bases). Trimming stripped 0 bases from V and 4 bases from J, with 9 bases between. The CDR3 consists of 14 residues. The germline gives CDR1 SGDLS, CDR2 YYNGEE. CDR3: CASSVAGEADTQYF. The CDR3 DNA is TGTGCCAGCAGCGTAGCGGGGGAGGCAGATACGCAGTATTTT.

The sample holds a few counts of this clone. The chain links TRBV14 to TRBJ2-7; TRBD1 matches at 7 bases. V shed 2 bases and J 1 base; nucleotides not matched to a gene: 8. Per germline, CDR1 SGHDN and CDR2 FVKESK. This CDR3 spans 16 amino acids. DNA of the CDR3: TGTGCCAGCAGCCAAACAGGGGTCCAGCGGTCCTACGAGCAGTACTTC. Amino acid sequence: CASSQTGVQRSYEQYF.

The chain employs TRBV20-1 and TRBJ2-1; a weak D match, TRBD2 (7 bases). V lost 4 bases and J lost 12, with 22 bases in between. The CDR3 length is 14 residues. Germline CDR1 and CDR2: DFQATT and SNEGSKA (reference sequence). In nucleotides, the CDR3 is TGCAGTGCTACTGACTTGACCAGGGGAGGGGGGCAGTTCTTC. As protein: CSATDLTRGGGQFF.

The rearrangement links TRBV7-3 to TRBJ2-1, with 8 nucleotides matching TRBD1. The germline CDR1 and CDR2 sequences are SGHTA and FQGTGA. Trimming removed 6 bases from V and 4 bases from J; junction bases left unmatched: 8. The CDR3 covers 15 residues. The DNA of the CDR3 is TGTGCCAGCAGGTATCCGGGACAGGAGTACAATGAGCAGTTCTTC. Translating gives CASRYPGQEYNEQFF.

The V and J genes are TRBV6-5 and TRBJ1-1; 8 nucleotides align to TRBD1. V was clipped by 6 bases and J by 4 bases; unmatched bases: 7. Germline V gene data show CDR1 as MNHEY and CDR2 as SVGAGI. This CDR3 spans 14 amino acids. CDR3 nucleotide sequence: TGTGCCAGCAGCGGACAGGGTGGAGCCACTGAAGCTTTCTTT. Its protein product is CASSGQGGATEAFF.

This chain uses TRBV19 with TRBJ2-1; tentatively, D is TRBD2 (6 bases). V was cut by 2 bases and J by 12 bases, with 11 bases left in between. This CDR3 is 12 amino acids long. Germline CDR1 reads LNHDA; CDR2 reads SQIVND (reference sequence). The CDR3 reads CASSIKLGGQFF. CDR3 bases: TGTGCCAGTAGTATAAAGCTGGGGGGGCAGTTCTTC.

The chain employs TRBV9 and TRBJ2-5; no definite D call. The germline gives CDR1 SGDLS, CDR2 YYNGEE. V lost 4 bases and J 3 bases, leaving 19 bases between the germline ends. CDR3 length: 16 residues. The CDR3: CASSTAPSASKETQYF. As DNA, the CDR3 is TGTGCCAGCAGCACCGCCCCCTCAGCGTCTAAAGAGACCCAGTACTTC.

The chain employs TRBV5-5 and TRBJ2-3; weak D call: TRBD1 (5 bases). This CDR3 is 14 amino acids long. Germline V gives CDR1 SGHKS, CDR2 YYEKEE (reference sequence). V lost 2 bases and J lost 1, with 8 bases in between. This CDR3 reads CASSLRGGTDTQYF. The CDR3 DNA reads as TGTGCCAGCAGCTTAAGGGGTGGCACAGATACGCAGTATTTT.

The rearrangement links TRBV5-6 to TRBJ2-7; 8 bases are a match to TRBD1. With 0 bases clipped from V and 3 bases from J, the junction kept 8 bases outside the gene matches. Per the germline V gene, CDR1 is SGHDT and CDR2 is YYEEEE. The CDR3 runs 16 residues. CDR3 nucleotides: TGTGCCAGCAGCTTGGGGGTCGGGACAGGAGACTACGAGCAGTACTTC. Its translation is CASSLGVGTGDYEQYF.

DNA for the CDR3: TGTGCCAGCTCACCCCCGGGAATGGCTGAAGCTTTCTTT. Residues: CASSPPGMAEAFF. V is TRBV18 and J is TRBJ1-1; D unresolved. V was trimmed by 3 bases and J by 6 bases, leaving 11 bases between them. The CDR3 is 13 amino acids. Germline V gene data show CDR1 as KGHSH and CDR2 as LQKENI.

V is TRBV14 and J is TRBJ2-7; TRBD2 matches at 7 bases. Germline CDR1 SGHDN, CDR2 FVKESK. The V gene end was trimmed by 4 bases and the J gene end by 7 bases; junction bases not matched to a gene: 7. The CDR3 contains 13 residues. The CDR3: CASSRGGPVEQYF. The CDR3 nucleotides read TGTGCCAGCAGCCGGGGGGGACCCGTGGAGCAGTACTTC.

V usage is TRBV12-3 or TRBV12-4 and J usage is TRBJ1-1; D unresolved. Trimming left V 4 bases short and J 8 bases short, with 14 bases between. This CDR3 is 13 amino acids long. Written as DNA, the CDR3 is TGTGCCAGCAGTTCCTCTCCAGGCGGGGAAGCTTTCTTT. Its translation is CASSSSPGGEAFF.

The chain is built from TRBV6-5 and TRBJ2-2; 7 bases match TRBD2. The germline V gene encodes CDR1 MNHEY and CDR2 SVGAGI. J was trimmed by 1 base and V by 11 bases; bases with no gene match: 10. This CDR3 comprises 15 residues. DNA for the CDR3: TGTGCCCGCGCTTGGGGGGGGAGGAACACCGGGGAGCTGTTTTTT. It is translated as CARAWGGRNTGELFF.

This chain connects TRBV5-1 to TRBJ2-2; 9 bases line up with TRBD2. CDR1 is SGHRS, CDR2 YFSETQ, per germline. This CDR3 contains 17 residues. The ends lost 4 bases at V and 4 bases at J; junction bases unmatched: 11. The CDR3 loop reads CASSPGRLAGTTGELFF. CDR3 in DNA: TGCGCCAGCAGCCCCGGAAGGCTAGCGGGGACCACCGGGGAGCTGTTTTTT.

This chain links TRBV11-2 with TRBJ2-7; D remains unclear. The CDR3 totals 12 residues. Between the trimmed V and J ends, which lost 4 bases and 2 bases, there was a span of 6 bases. CDR1 is SGHAT and CDR2 is FQNNGV in the germline V gene. CDR3 coding DNA: TGTGCCAGCAGCTATATTACCTACGAGCAGTACTTC. This gives the protein CASSYITYEQYF.

The chain couples TRBV6-5 to TRBJ2-7; 9 nucleotides align to TRBD1. Germline CDR1 MNHEY, CDR2 SVGAGI. This CDR3 comprises 14 residues. After removal of 5 bases from V and 2 bases from J, the junction contained 4 bases not matched to a gene. For the CDR3, the DNA is TGTGCCAGCAGTCCCCGACAGGGGGCCTACGAGCAGTACTTC. It encodes CASSPRQGAYEQYF.

The J gene is TRBJ2-7, the V gene TRBV19; perhaps TRBD1 as D (10 bases). The V end lost 6 bases, the J end lost 3 bases, and 21 bases lay between the germline ends. This CDR3 spans 16 amino acids. Germline CDR1 LNHDA, CDR2 SQIVND (reference sequence). The CDR3 nucleotides are TGTGCCAGTAGCGCGGGGGGGACAGGGGCTTTCTACGAGCAGTACTTC. Amino acids: CASSAGGTGAFYEQYF.